Listed below are T cell receptor beta chains from one sample, sequenced in a study of cytomegalovirus exposure and HLA in healthy donors. The table came from immunoSEQ multiplex PCR; TCRdb's copy has only in-frame clones and leaves some out. The table lists about 190,000 clones, around nine tenths of them singletons, with around 0.3% in the top ten. The sequenced sample consisted of PBMCs. The receptor source for this set is a woman in her 30s in good health and CMV-seronegative. Each CDR3 is given with its conserved first and last residue. The D gene is left open where the match is weak. Size tells how often a clone was seen (once, few, many) or the class of an expanded clone, and some rows leave it out.

V,size,J,D,CDR3,DNA
TRBV6-1,.,TRBJ2-6,.,CASETVAGANVLTF,TGTGCCAGCGAAACGGTCGCTGGGGCCAACGTCCTGACTTTC
TRBV6-5,.,TRBJ2-7,TRBD1,CASSYSWTGSYEQYF,TGTGCCAGCAGTTACTCTTGGACAGGGTCCTACGAGCAGTACTTC
TRBV28,.,TRBJ2-4,TRBD1,CASSLGTTGNIQYF,TGTGCCAGCAGTTTGGGTACGACAGGGAACATTCAGTACTTC
TRBV19,.,TRBJ2-6,.,CASTPGVEANVLTF,TGTGCCAGTACCCCGGGGGTCGAGGCCAACGTCCTGACTTTC
TRBV5-1,.,TRBJ2-3,TRBD2,CASSSGLAGAGDTQYF,TGCGCCAGCAGCTCCGGACTAGCGGGGGCGGGGGATACGCAGTATTTT
TRBV27,.,TRBJ1-2,.,CASSPRGVSGRGYGYTF,TGTGCCAGCAGTCCTCGGGGGGTGTCAGGACGAGGGTATGGCTACACCTTC
TRBV9,.,TRBJ2-1,.,CASSSSSYNEQFF,TGTGCCAGCAGCTCCAGTTCCTACAATGAGCAGTTCTTC
TRBV7-6,.,TRBJ2-5,.,CASSLASGVVETQYF,TGTGCCAGCAGCTTAGCGTCAGGGGTAGTGGAGACCCAGTACTTC
TRBV15,.,TRBJ2-7,TRBD1,CATSTGQGRSYEQYF,TGTGCCACCAGCACCGGACAGGGGAGGTCCTACGAGCAGTACTTC
TRBV9,.,TRBJ2-3,TRBD2,CASSVEAGGFTDTQYF,TGTGCCAGCAGCGTAGAGGCGGGAGGATTCACAGATACGCAGTATTTT
TRBV5-4,few,TRBJ1-2,.,CASSLQEIYGYTF,TGTGCCAGCAGCTTACAGGAGATTTATGGCTACACCTTC
TRBV27,.,TRBJ2-3,.,CASRILMGTDTQYF,TGTGCCAGCAGGATACTGATGGGCACAGATACGCAGTATTTT
TRBV19,.,TRBJ2-3,.,CASSFPAGSTDTQYF,TGTGCCAGTAGTTTCCCCGCCGGTAGCACAGATACGCAGTATTTT
TRBV6-6,few,TRBJ2-3,TRBD1,CASSDRGHEGGYF,TGTGCCAGCAGTGACAGGGGGCACGAGGGGGGGTATTTT
TRBV2,.,TRBJ1-4,TRBD1,CAFLGTGARKLFF,TGTGCCTTCCTGGGGACAGGGGCTAGAAAACTGTTTTTT
TRBV7-3,.,TRBJ1-3,.,CASSRSGGEGNTIYF,TGTGCCAGCAGCCGGTCGGGTGGAGAAGGAAACACCATATATTTT
TRBV5-4,.,TRBJ1-1,.,CASSFWGGPEAFF,TGTGCCAGCAGCTTCTGGGGGGGACCTGAAGCTTTCTTT
TRBV10-3,.,TRBJ1-4,.,CAISAREGNEKLFF,TGTGCCATCAGTGCGAGGGAGGGCAATGAAAAACTGTTTTTT
TRBV7-9,.,TRBJ2-7,TRBD1,CASTAVGQATNF,TGTGCCAGCACTGCCGTCGGACAGGCAACCAACTTC
TRBV19,.,TRBJ2-7,TRBD1,CASAPGGFRYEQYF,TGTGCCAGTGCACCAGGGGGTTTCAGGTACGAGCAGTACTTC
TRBV28,.,TRBJ2-3,TRBD2,CASSPPGRAADTQYF,TGTGCCAGCAGCCCCCCAGGGAGGGCGGCAGATACGCAGTATTTT
TRBV5-1,.,TRBJ2-3,.,CASRHGQEGDTQYF,TGCGCCAGCAGGCACGGACAGGAGGGAGATACGCAGTATTTT
TRBV27,.,TRBJ2-3,.,CASSFRDTDTQYF,TGTGCCAGCAGTTTCCGCGATACAGATACGCAGTATTTT
TRBV6-1,.,TRBJ1-1,.,CASSEVGGGEAFF,TGTGCCAGCAGTGAAGTCGGGGGTGGTGAAGCTTTCTTT
TRBV4-1,.,TRBJ1-1,TRBD1,CASSQDNAGGNTEAFF,TGCGCCAGCAGCCAAGATAATGCAGGGGGCAACACTGAAGCTTTCTTT
TRBV2,.,TRBJ2-1,TRBD1,CASSEAARTGNNNEQFF,TGTGCCAGCAGTGAAGCAGCCAGGACAGGGAACAACAATGAGCAGTTCTTC
TRBV18,.,TRBJ1-6,.,CASTDSYNSPLHF,TGTGCCAGCACAGACAGTTATAATTCACCCCTCCACTTT
TRBV5-1,.,TRBJ2-5,.,CASSLLGAEYQETQYF,TGCGCCAGCAGCCTCCTGGGGGCGGAATACCAAGAGACCCAGTACTTC
TRBV7-6,.,TRBJ2-3,TRBD2,CASSLNLAGRTDTQYF,TGTGCCAGCAGCTTAAATCTAGCGGGACGCACAGATACGCAGTATTTT
TRBV28,.,TRBJ2-7,TRBD1,CATRTGTGNNEQYF,TGTGCCACCCGCACCGGGACAGGGAACAACGAGCAGTACTTC
TRBV5-1,.,TRBJ2-1,TRBD2,CASRPGLASQSSYNEQFF,TGCGCCAGCAGGCCGGGACTAGCGAGCCAAAGCTCCTACAATGAGCAGTTCTTC
TRBV5-5,once,TRBJ1-5,TRBD1,CASSLWYRGSNQPQHF,TGTGCCAGCAGCTTATGGTACAGGGGAAGCAATCAGCCCCAGCATTTT